What follows is one T cell receptor (beta chain) and its context. Its antigen remains unidentified. This record belongs to a study of T cells in Graves' hyperthyroidism and ophthalmopathy. Findings and caveats of the study: Most thyroid clonotypes expanded above 0.001 appeared in blood too. Model predictions of ophthalmopathy came a median around 6.5 months before onset.

For the diagnoses, clinical symptoms, serum thyroxine and TRAb, thyroid ultrasound and orbital computed tomography were used. 8.5 to 10 ml of fresh peripheral blood supplied the PBMCs. CDR3 length: 17 residues. Trimming took off 6 bases at V and 7 bases at J, with 25 bases between the two ends. Germline V gene lookup returns CDR1 LGHDT and CDR2 YNNKEL (reference sequence). It was RNA transcripts that yielded the amplified TCR beta CDR3 regions. First-round RT-PCR targeting the TCR CDR3 was performed with the HTBI primer set. TCRdb redid the calling of the multiplex PCR reads with MiXCR, one entry per CDR3 protein. The table shows approximately 380,000 distinct CDR3 sequences, with around 20% occurring only once.

This receptor was obtained from a man between 18 and 35 years old with Graves' ophthalmopathy. The chain carries TRBV3-1 and TRBJ1-3, with D possibly TRBD1 on 5 matching bases. The material sequenced was blood. The CDR3 protein is CASRQDDGTSGGNTIYF. CDR3 DNA: TGTGCCAGCAGACAGGATGACGGAACTTCTGGAGGGAACACCATATATTTT.